This entry describes one T cell receptor beta chain. Its specificity is unknown. With V trimmed by 3 bases and J by 5 bases, 11 bases remained unmatched. This CDR3 is built from 16 residues. Germline V CDR1 and CDR2: SNHLY, FYNNEI. The sample is drawn from a study of sequential checkpoint blockade in melanoma. On the study more broadly: TCRβ was sequenced from DNA of about a hundred pretreatment tumors. Under 25 patients had matched tumor biopsies before treatment and at week 13 after nivolumab or ipilimumab alone. Findings and caveats of the study: Pretreatment TIL clonality tracked with response in the nivolumab-first arm.

Method: immunoSEQ multiplex PCR; TCRdb's copy keeps in-frame clones and lacks some. Here the sample spans about 19,000 clones, over 65% being singletons. Stated treatment: randomized to nivolumab then ipilimumab (arm A) or the reverse (arm B). The origin of this receptor is a human donor with melanoma. The sample was tumor tissue (inferred from file names), taken from a patient given nivolumab and ipilimumab in sequence. The V and J genes are TRBV2 and TRBJ2-5; 8 nucleotides match TRBD1. CDR3: CASSDRGQGARETQYF. The CDR3 nucleotides read TGTGCCAGCAGTGATAGAGGCCAGGGGGCGCGGGAGACCCAGTACTTC.